This T cell receptor beta chain was recorded in a study of T cell repertoires in cytomegalovirus infection. About the study: CMV infection and matching HLA type were both indicated by public TCR beta signatures.

A few counts support this clonotype. The antigen is undetermined. The length of the CDR3 is 13 residues. CDR1 LGHNT and CDR2 FRNRAP come from the germline V gene. V dropped 3 bases and J dropped 1 base, with 6 bases sitting between them. TCRdb re-derived calls from the reads in MiXCR, one entry per CDR3 protein. The data show around 180,000 distinct CDR3 sequences, 28% seen once. Study-wide results and caveats: Carriers of CMV and the relevant HLA type were discriminated by public TCR beta frequency. HLA-C-restricted TCR beta clonotypes specific for CMV led the ex vivo response.

This clonotype originated in a human donor in good health (CMV status not recorded). Some clones in this sample may be carry-over from other donors' samples. The rearrangement links TRBV12-5 to TRBJ1-1; maybe TRBD1 (5 bases). The sequenced material came from PBMCs. As DNA, the CDR3 is TGTGCTAGTGGTTTACAGGAGAACACTGAAGCTTTCTTT. Translating it yields CASGLQENTEAFF.